Shown below are 24 T cell receptor beta chains from a single sample sequenced in a study of response to subunit inactivated influenza vaccine. TCRdb called the RT-PCR reads again in MiXCR, with one record for every CDR3 protein. The top ten hold roughly 10% of the sample, which has a few hundred thousand distinct CDR3 sequences, 21% seen once. Source: PBMCs from blood, taken 21 months after vaccination. The receptors were gathered from a man aged 45-69 years who received an inactivated influenza vaccine.

This clonotype was observed a handful of times. The genes are TRBV5-1 and TRBJ1-1, with 7 bases fitting TRBD1. The V gene end was trimmed by 4 bases and the J gene end by 5 bases; junction bases not matched to a gene: 11. The CDR3 runs 15 residues. Per germline, CDR1 SGHRS and CDR2 YFSETQ. CDR3 sequence: CASSLTGTARTEAFF. The CDR3 bases are TGCGCCAGCAGCCTCACCGGGACAGCAAGGACTGAAGCTTTCTTT.

The chain is built from TRBV6-5 and TRBJ2-7, with D hard to call. The V end was cut by 0 bases, the J end by 4 bases, with 13 bases between. CDR3 length: 15 residues. Germline CDR1 and CDR2: MNHEY and SVGAGI. CDR3 protein: CASSYSASELYEQYF. CDR3 bases: TGTGCCAGCAGTTACTCGGCGTCCGAACTGTACGAGCAGTACTTC.

The chain has TRBV5-4 and TRBJ2-1; 13 nucleotides align to TRBD2. This CDR3 region has 16 residues. The germline V gene encodes CDR1 SGHNT and CDR2 YYREEE (reference sequence). Trimming took 0 bases from V and 9 from J; bases not matched to a gene: 6. CDR3 amino acids: CASSLVGTSGIGEQFF. The CDR3 nucleotides are TGTGCCAGCAGCTTGGTCGGGACTAGCGGGATTGGTGAGCAGTTCTTC.

There are a few counts of this clonotype. The rearrangement joins TRBV12-3 or TRBV12-4 to TRBJ1-1, with D maybe TRBD1 (5 bases). The CDR3 runs to 14 residues. Trimming removed 2 bases at V and 5 bases at J, with 12 bases between. The CDR3 region has the DNA TGTGCCAGCAGTTTACGGCCGGGGGGGACTGAAGCTTTCTTT. Translating gives CASSLRPGGTEAFF.

This clonotype was seen only once. The rearrangement joins TRBV5-1 to TRBJ2-2; 8 nucleotides line up with TRBD1. Germline values: CDR1 SGHRS, CDR2 YFSETQ. The CDR3 runs 15 residues. J was trimmed by 7 bases and V by 2 bases; bases with no gene match: 7. CDR3: CASSFRQGQDGELFF. CDR3 sequence (DNA): TGCGCCAGCAGCTTCCGACAGGGGCAGGACGGGGAGCTGTTTTTT.

This clonotype occurred many times. The chain has TRBV5-1 and TRBJ1-3; TRBD1 might be the D (6 bases). The V end lost 2 bases, the J end lost 4 bases, and 10 bases lay between the germline ends. CDR1 is SGHRS, CDR2 YFSETQ, per germline. The CDR3 has 14 amino acids. CDR3 in DNA: TGCGCCAGCAGCTTAGGACAGTACGGAAACACCATATATTTT. It translates to CASSLGQYGNTIYF.

This clonotype has a handful of counts. This chain links TRBV24-1 with TRBJ2-5; D uncertain. With 3 bases removed from V and 5 bases from J, the gap between germline ends came to 9 bases. The germline CDR1 and CDR2 sequences are KGHDR and SFDVKD. The CDR3 runs 13 residues. DNA of the CDR3: TGTGCCACCAGTGATAATTCGGTGGAGACCCAGTACTTC. Residues: CATSDNSVETQYF.

V and J are TRBV12-3 or TRBV12-4 and TRBJ1-2; TRBD1 agrees at 9 bases. The V gene end was trimmed by 6 bases and the J gene end by 11 bases; junction bases not matched to a gene: 4. This CDR3 region has 11 residues. CDR3 in amino acids: CASSLDRGYTF. Written as DNA, the CDR3 is TGTGCCAGCAGCCTCGACAGGGGGTACACCTTC.

This chain connects TRBV5-5 to TRBJ2-5; 14 bases fit TRBD2. The CDR3 loop spans 17 amino acids. Germline V gene data show CDR1 as SGHKS and CDR2 as YYEKEE (reference sequence). V shed 4 bases and J 2 bases; nucleotides not matched to a gene: 7. The CDR3 loop reads CASSRGLAGGKQETQYF. CDR3 coding DNA: TGTGCCAGCAGCCGCGGACTAGCGGGAGGCAAACAAGAGACCCAGTACTTC.

This clonotype appeared a few times. The V call is TRBV28, the J call TRBJ2-7, with D maybe TRBD1 (5 bases). The length of the CDR3 is 14 residues. V dropped 7 bases and J dropped 5 bases, with 18 bases sitting between them. From germline, CDR1 is MDHEN and CDR2 SYDVKM. CDR3 sequence reads: CASKSAGLYNEQYF. Here the CDR3 DNA reads TGTGCCAGCAAGTCGGCAGGGCTCTACAACGAGCAGTACTTC.

This clonotype was observed a handful of times. The chain carries TRBV7-3 and TRBJ2-7; D possibly corresponds to TRBD2 (5 bases). The germline V gene encodes CDR1 SGHTA and CDR2 FQGTGA. V lost 5 bases and J lost 3, with 11 bases in between. CDR3 length: 13 residues. The CDR3 region is CASSPPGSYEQYF. The CDR3, as DNA: TGTGCCAGCAGCCCCCCGGGGAGCTACGAGCAGTACTTC.

This clonotype was seen a few times. This chain joins TRBV6-5 and TRBJ1-4, with 9 bases that match TRBD1. The CDR3 consists of 19 residues. Looked up from germline, CDR1 is MNHEY and CDR2 is SVGAGI. V was clipped by 4 bases and J by 8 bases; unmatched bases: 20. CDR3 residues: CASSFSNTLRQGVREKLFF. CDR3 DNA: TGTGCCAGCAGTTTCTCAAACACCTTACGACAGGGGGTGAGGGAAAAACTGTTTTTT.

This clonotype has a handful of counts. This chain joins TRBV15 and TRBJ2-2; tentatively, D is TRBD2 (8 bases). The V gene lost 3 bases and the J gene lost 0 bases, with 26 bases spanning the gap. Per germline, CDR1 LNHNV and CDR2 YYDKDF (reference sequence). The CDR3 runs to 21 residues. The CDR3 region has the DNA TGTGCCACCAGCAGCGATAGGACAGGCGTCAGCGGGAGCGCGAACACCGGGGAGCTGTTTTTT. Translating it yields CATSSDRTGVSGSANTGELFF.

In its sample, this clonotype was seen many times. V gene TRBV14 combines with J gene TRBJ1-1; TRBD1 matches at 9 bases. CDR1 is SGHDN, CDR2 FVKESK, per germline. The CDR3 is 15 amino acids. After removal of 4 bases from V and 5 bases from J, the junction contained 8 bases not matched to a gene. The DNA of the CDR3 is TGTGCCAGCAGCCCCCGCCGGACAGGGGCGACTGAAGCTTTCTTT. It codes for CASSPRRTGATEAFF.

This clonotype has just a few counts. This rearrangement joins TRBV10-3 to TRBJ1-2; weak D call: TRBD1 (5 bases). The CDR3 has 14 residues. Trimming took off 8 bases at V and 7 bases at J, with 20 bases between the two ends. CDR1 and CDR2 from the germline V gene are ENHRY and SYGVKD. CDR3 DNA sequence: TGTGCCATCCCTGCCGGGACCAGGCCTTCTGGCTACACCTTC. Its translation is CAIPAGTRPSGYTF.

The CDR3 bases are TGTGCCAGCAGCTTAAGTCGGTTTGGGGGAGTTGAAGCAGATACGCAGTATTTT. It codes for CASSLSRFGGVEADTQYF. The chain carries TRBV5-4 and TRBJ2-3; D assignment may be TRBD1 or TRBD2 (5 bases each). The CDR3 sequence is 18 residues long. The germline V gene encodes CDR1 SGHNT and CDR2 YYREEE (reference sequence). V was shortened by 2 bases and J by 4 bases, with 23 bases between the two germline ends.

The chain employs TRBV3-1 and TRBJ1-5; no firm D call. This CDR3 has 15 residues. The ends were cut back, 3 bases at V and 0 bases at J, with 9 bases in the middle. From germline, CDR1 is LGHDT and CDR2 YNNKEL (reference sequence). CDR3 in amino acids: CASSHARSSNQPQHF. The CDR3 region has the DNA TGTGCCAGCAGCCACGCCCGGAGTAGCAATCAGCCCCAGCATTTT.

This clonotype was picked up many times. The chain uses TRBV6-5 and TRBJ1-1; perhaps TRBD1 as D (5 bases). Germline CDR1 MNHEY, CDR2 SVGAGI. The CDR3 totals 17 residues. Trimming shortened V by 2 bases and J by 2 bases, and 18 bases separated the two germline ends. As DNA, the CDR3 is TGTGCCAGCAGTTACCGAGGGTCCGGGGCAGTTAACACTGAAGCTTTCTTT. Encoded protein: CASSYRGSGAVNTEAFF.

V is TRBV28 and J is TRBJ2-7; D call uncertain. V lost 3 bases, J lost 4 bases, and 25 bases lay in between. This CDR3 is built from 18 residues. Germline V gives CDR1 MDHEN, CDR2 SYDVKM. The CDR3 nucleotides are TGTGCCAGCAGTTTTGCCCTTGGTGATAGGCCTTGGGTTTACGAGCAGTACTTC. Translation gives CASSFALGDRPWVYEQYF.

The V and J genes are TRBV12-3 or TRBV12-4 and TRBJ1-2; no definite D call. The CDR3 runs 13 residues. Trimming pared 6 bases from V and 8 bases from J, leaving 16 bases between. As DNA, the CDR3 is TGTGCCAGCAGGCCAGTGTTGGGTTCCGGCTACACCTTC. This sequence encodes CASRPVLGSGYTF.

This clonotype was recorded a few times. J is TRBJ1-1 and V is TRBV7-9, with D perhaps matching TRBD1 (6 bases). Germline V gene sequence: CDR1 SEHNR, CDR2 FQNEAQ (reference sequence). V lost 4 bases to trimming and J lost 4 bases, with 10 bases between them. This CDR3 is built from 13 residues. The CDR3 DNA follows: TGTGCCAGCAGCTACAGGGAGGGCACTGAAGCTTTCTTT. This gives the protein CASSYREGTEAFF.

This rearrangement joins TRBV10-3 to TRBJ1-1; D remains unclear. CDR3 length: 14 residues. Trimming removed 1 base at V and 1 base at J, with 7 bases between. In germline, CDR1 is ENHRY, CDR2 SYGVKD. CDR3 coding DNA: TGTGCCATCAGTGAGTTCGGGAGGAACACTGAAGCTTTCTTT. Its protein is CAISEFGRNTEAFF.

The gene calls are TRBV7-8 and TRBJ1-2; D gene ambiguous. The CDR3 is 16 residues long. CDR1 is SGHVS and CDR2 is FQNEAQ in the germline V gene. Trimming left V 1 base short and J 4 bases short, with 16 bases between. In nucleotides, the CDR3 is TGTGCCAGCAGCTTAGAGTTTAGCAGGAGCTCCTATGGCTACACCTTC. Protein product: CASSLEFSRSSYGYTF. Filled out from reference TRBV7-8 and TRBJ1-2, the complete variable domain reads GAGVSQSPRYKVAKRGQDVALRCDPISGHVSLFWYQQALGQGPEFLTYFQNEAQLDKSGLPSDRFFAERPEGSVSTLKIQRTQQEDSAVYLCASSLEFSRSSYGYTFGSGTRLTVV.

Only a few counts were recorded for this clonotype. This chain uses TRBV4-3 with TRBJ1-5; perhaps TRBD1 as D (5 bases). Trimming cost V 3 bases and J 7 bases, with 16 bases left between them. From germline, CDR1 is LGHNA and CDR2 YSLEER. The CDR3 spans 15 residues. CDR3 amino acids: CASSHTVASGQPQHF. The CDR3 DNA is TGCGCCAGCAGCCACACAGTGGCCTCAGGGCAGCCCCAGCATTTT.